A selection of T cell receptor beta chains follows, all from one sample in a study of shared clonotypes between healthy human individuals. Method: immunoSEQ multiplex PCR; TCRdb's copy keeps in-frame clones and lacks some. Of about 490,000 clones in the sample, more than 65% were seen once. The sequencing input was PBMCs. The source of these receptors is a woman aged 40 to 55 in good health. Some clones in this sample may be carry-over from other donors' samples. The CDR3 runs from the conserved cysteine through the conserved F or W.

CASSLSQANYGYTF | TRBJ1-2 | TRBV2 | 14
CASSLGFGRNTEAFF | TRBJ1-1 | TRBV7-2 | 15
CASILRSEAFF | TRBJ1-1 | TRBV6-5 | 11
CAISESNAGGNEAFF | TRBJ1-1 | TRBV10-3 | 15
CASSGQGNSNQPQHF | TRBJ1-5 | TRBV2 | 15
CASSVSDRYGETQYF | TRBJ2-5 | TRBV10-1 | 15
CATSRYRDWGAEPHRYEQYF | TRBJ2-7 | TRBV15 | 20
CASSISGVDYGYTF | TRBJ1-2 | TRBV19 | 14
CASSAPGRDTQYF | TRBJ2-3 | TRBV28 | 13
CASSPDGTGDRKQYF | TRBJ2-7 | TRBV5-1 | 15
CASSLGGAGGEQYF | TRBJ2-7 | TRBV7-2 | 14